This TCR beta chain was obtained from a study of T cell repertoires in cytomegalovirus infection. Across the study: Peptides in the study included HLA-C-restricted and HLA-B-restricted CMV epitopes.

With 4 bases clipped from V and 4 bases from J, the junction kept 10 bases outside the gene matches. The CDR3 totals 16 residues. This clonotype showed up just a few times. Its cognate antigen is unknown. General observations from the study: In two of eight donors, the top clonotype was HLA-C-restricted CMV-specific.

From the reads, TCRdb called clonotypes with MiXCR, one entry per CDR3 protein. The table has roughly 570,000 distinct CDR3 sequences, about 39% seen once. This specimen consisted of cultured PBMCs, obtained from culture after CMV antigen stimulation. This chain links TRBV12-3 or TRBV12-4 with TRBJ1-2; 9 positions match TRBD1. This clonotype was sampled from a human donor in good health (CMV status not recorded). Some clones in this sample may be carry-over from other donors' samples. The CDR3 sequence: CASSSTGTGFLYGYTF. The CDR3 DNA reads TGTGCCAGCAGTTCCACCGGGACAGGGTTCCTCTATGGCTACACCTTC.